This T cell receptor beta chain was obtained from a study of cytotoxic CD8 clonotypes in ibrutinib-treated CLL. Study-wide context: The sample average was roughly 240,000 productive templates and just under 95,000 productive rearrangements.

Concerning this clone: Its antigen is currently unknown.

CDR1 is SGDLS, CDR2 YYNGEE, per germline. CDR3 length: 15 amino acids. With 3 bases clipped from V and 4 bases from J, the junction kept 6 bases outside the gene matches. The method was immunoSEQ multiplex PCR; TCRdb's version includes in-frame clones alone and lacks a portion of them. The repertoire holds roughly 150,000 clones, with around nine tenths as singletons. Study results and limitations: Public clonotypes, an uncommon group, contracted or remained stable on treatment. Clonality went up at ibrutinib response and then declined back toward baseline at progression. Baseline-level clonality went beyond age-matched healthy donors and moved in step with circulating CD8+ T-cell counts.

This chain joins TRBV9 and TRBJ2-4; 8 bases agree with TRBD1. Sample: PBMCs, taken at disease progression, from a patient treated with ibrutinib. The sequence came from a human donor with chronic lymphocytic leukemia. CDR3 DNA: TGTGCCAGCAGCGCTCCGGGACAGGAAAAAAACATTCAGTACTTC. Translation: CASSAPGQEKNIQYF.